This T cell receptor beta chain was captured by sequencing in a study of blood T cell repertoires in COVID-19 (TCRdb year 2020). The study in broad terms: The collaborator samples originated in the United States, Italy and Spain and spanned the acute and convalescent phases of COVID-19. The material from the prospective study consisted of cDNA or gDNA derived from T cells, B-cell-depleted T cells, or PBMCs. The dataset comprised deeply sampled blood TCRbeta repertoires from subjects exposed to, actively infected with, or recovered from COVID-19. The repertoires were released in a freely available public database meant as a resource for research on the immune response to SARS-CoV-2. The samples were drawn from the first 160 participants of the ongoing ImmuneRACE study and from 950 to 1,500 subjects provided by 6 global collaborators. Nearly every sample came with metadata listing a de-identified subject ID, COVID-19 status, age in years and sex. Where HLA class I and class II types were available, the types were taken from metadata supplied by the sample provider, not from assay-based typing.

The immunoSEQ Assay, a bias-controlled multiplex PCR, was used to amplify TCRbeta CDR3 regions from genomic DNA. On the study's bioinformatics: Nucleated cell counts per sample were estimated from amplification of reference gene primers within the assay. To quantify the absolute abundance of each unique TCRbeta CDR3 rearrangement, sequence reads were collapsed and filtered. For each sample, productive Simpson clonality was calculated as the square root of Simpson's diversity index across productive rearrangements. This is the immuneACCESS table as TCRdb keeps it, with only in-frame sequences that have V and J called. A part of the clones is gone; compared with another copy, unresolved V genes explain less than half, and the rest is unexplained. That table gives V, J and clone size, and the DNA gave D and trimming. The sample table lists about 230,000 clones, 83% of them with a count of one. 1.3% of the sample goes to the ten largest clones.

Counted from cysteine to phenylalanine, this CDR3 has 16 amino acids. Just the 48-base CDR3 DNA is kept, in frame starting at base 1. According to the germline V gene (reference sequence), CDR1 reads LGHDT and CDR2 reads YNNKEL. Cut back by 3 bases and 0 bases, the V and J ends lie 12 bases apart. Overall study results and their limits: The amount of clinical and demographic metadata varied by source and participant and was provided uncurated.

As to this clone: Its specific antigen is unknown. No per-base quality is available; no much larger clone lies one base away.

One collaborating source in Seattle enrolled patients during active infection and followed them longitudinally through the course of disease. Whole blood was collected in K2EDTA tubes by collaborating institutions according to the institutions' own protocols. For TCRbeta analysis, collaborator samples were shipped as frozen whole blood, as isolated PBMCs, or as DNA extracted from either sample type. Recombination connected TRBV3-1 (or the pseudogene TRBV3-2) to TRBJ2-4; the D region possibly corresponds to TRBD1 (5 bases align). What was sequenced was peripheral blood. The origin of this receptor is a woman under 40 with COVID-19, enrolled during active disease. The DNA is as follows: TGTGCCAGCAGCCATGGGGCTCAGCGAGCCAAAAACATTCAGTACTTC. Translation gives CASSHGAQRAKNIQYF.